This TCR beta chain comes out of a study of yellow fever vaccine responses in identical twins. This clonotype was seen a few times. Germline V gives CDR1 SGHAT, CDR2 FQDESV (reference sequence). The length of the CDR3 is 14 residues. Using its own MiXCR run on the RT-PCR reads, TCRdb lists one record per CDR3 protein. The data show approximately 16,000 distinct CDR3 sequences, around 83% seen once. This sample comprised T cells from blood (PBMCs), unsorted or a sorted subset (not recorded which), obtained before or after yellow fever vaccination (not recorded which). The V and J genes are TRBV11-1 and TRBJ2-1; possible D gene TRBD1, 5 bases. This receptor was taken from a woman younger than 35 who received the yellow fever vaccine. Here the CDR3 reads CASSSWGEYNEQFF. As DNA, the CDR3 is TGTGCTTCAAGCTCCTGGGGCGAATACAATGAGCAGTTCTTC.